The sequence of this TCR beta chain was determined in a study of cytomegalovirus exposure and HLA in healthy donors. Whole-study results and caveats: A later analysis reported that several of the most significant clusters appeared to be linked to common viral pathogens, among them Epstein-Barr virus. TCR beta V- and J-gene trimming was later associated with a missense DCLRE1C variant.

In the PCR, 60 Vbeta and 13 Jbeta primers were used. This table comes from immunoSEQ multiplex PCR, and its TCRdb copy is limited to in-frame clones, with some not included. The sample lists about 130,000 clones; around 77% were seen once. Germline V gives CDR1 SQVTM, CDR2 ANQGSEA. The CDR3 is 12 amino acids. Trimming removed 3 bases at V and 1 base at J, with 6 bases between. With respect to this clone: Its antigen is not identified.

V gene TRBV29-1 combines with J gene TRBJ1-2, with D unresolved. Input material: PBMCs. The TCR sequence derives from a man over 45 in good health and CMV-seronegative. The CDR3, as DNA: TGCAGCGTTGACAGTTATAACTATGGCTACACCTTC. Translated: CSVDSYNYGYTF.